The 15 T cell receptor beta chains below all came from one sample that was sequenced in a study of cytomegalovirus exposure and HLA in healthy donors. PCR involved 60 Vbeta and 13 Jbeta primers. Using immunoSEQ multiplex PCR, the repertoire was profiled, and TCRdb retains in-frame clones only, with some absent. In the table there are 100,000 to 150,000 clones, around 70% of which are singletons. The sample was PBMCs. All receptors derive from a woman aged 40 to 50 in good health and CMV-seronegative.

The rearrangement uses TRBV28 and TRBJ2-1; TRBD2 aligns across 9 bases. There are 16 residues in the CDR3. After removal of 1 base from V and 8 bases from J, the junction contained 9 bases not matched to a gene. Germline V CDR1 and CDR2: MDHEN, SYDVKM. CDR3 protein: CASSLSAAGGAYEQFF. Written as DNA, the CDR3 is TGTGCCAGCAGTTTATCGGCAGCGGGAGGAGCCTATGAGCAGTTCTTC.

The CDR3 coding sequence is TGTGCCAGCAGCCAAGTAGGCGGGGGGGGCACAGATACGCAGTATTTT. Translating it yields CASSQVGGGGTDTQYF. The V and J genes are TRBV4-2 and TRBJ2-3; 9 bases map to TRBD2. From germline, CDR1 is LGHNA and CDR2 YNFKEQ. CDR3 length: 16 amino acids. V trimming: 1 base; J trimming: 1 base; junction bases outside the gene matches: 3.

This chain uses TRBV7-8 with TRBJ2-7; 8 bases match TRBD1. The CDR3 is 13 amino acids. V lost 4 bases to trimming and J lost 7 bases; unmatched junction nucleotides: 6. Germline V lookup: CDR1 SGHVS, CDR2 FQNEAQ. CDR3 region: CASSSRGRREQYF. Here the CDR3 DNA reads TGTGCCAGCAGCTCCAGGGGGCGGAGGGAGCAGTACTTC.

This chain links TRBV19 with TRBJ1-1; TRBD1 matches at 12 bases. This CDR3 region has 13 residues. Per germline, CDR1 LNHDA and CDR2 SQIVND (reference sequence). Trimming at V came to 8 bases and at J to 4 bases, leaving 2 bases not matched to a gene. The CDR3 sequence: CASGTGGFTEAFF. For the CDR3, the DNA is TGTGCCAGTGGGACAGGGGGCTTCACTGAAGCTTTCTTT.

This chain links TRBV7-6 with TRBJ2-5; 8 positions agree with TRBD1. The CDR3 is 16 amino acids. V shed 1 base, J shed 7 bases, and the junction held 11 bases outside the gene matches. The germline V gene has CDR1 SGHVS and CDR2 FNYEAQ. The CDR3 loop is CASSLVDRGGFGTQYF. The CDR3 DNA follows: TGTGCCAGCAGCTTAGTCGACAGGGGCGGTTTTGGGACCCAGTACTTC. The full variable domain, rest sourced from reference TRBV7-6 and TRBJ2-5, is GAGVSQSPRYKVTKRGQDVALRCDPISGHVSLYWYRQALGQGPEFLTYFNYEAQQDKSGLPNDRFSAERPEGSISTLTIQRTEQRDSAMYRCASSLVDRGGFGTQYFGPGTRLLVL.

The V gene is TRBV6-1, the J gene TRBJ1-1; D may be TRBD1 (5 bases). Germline V CDR1 and CDR2: MNHNS, SASEGT. Trimming removed 3 bases from V and 5 bases from J, with 22 bases in between. The CDR3 loop spans 17 amino acids. In DNA, the CDR3 is TGTGCCAGCAGTGAGTTGATGGGGCAGGCGGCTTCGACTGAAGCTTTCTTT. This translates into CASSELMGQAASTEAFF.

The CDR3 region is CASSLQMSGPYREKLFF. CDR3 nucleotides: TGCGCCAGCAGCTTGCAGATGTCAGGCCCCTATCGTGAAAAACTGTTTTTT. The J gene is TRBJ1-4, the V gene TRBV5-1, with unresolved D. The germline V and J ends were trimmed by 1 base and 7 bases, with 20 bases remaining between them. Germline CDR1 is SGHRS and CDR2 is YFSETQ. This CDR3 region has 17 residues.

The V and J genes are TRBV6-1 and TRBJ2-7; 7 nucleotides match TRBD1. The V gene's germline CDR1 is MNHNS and CDR2 SASEGT. The CDR3 has 15 amino acids. Trimming took 6 bases from V and 2 from J; bases not matched to a gene: 10. The CDR3 loop reads CASRTGQSHPYEQYF. The CDR3 nucleotides are TGTGCCAGCAGGACGGGACAGTCACACCCCTACGAGCAGTACTTC.

This clone has just a few counts. This sequence joins TRBV7-2 and TRBJ2-2; D unclear. V was cut by 3 bases and J by 2 bases, with 10 bases left in between. Germline V lookup: CDR1 SGHTA, CDR2 FQGNSA. The CDR3 sequence is 15 residues long. The CDR3, as DNA: TGTGCCAGCAGCTTTCGTCAGAAAAACACCGGGGAGCTGTTTTTT. Its protein product is CASSFRQKNTGELFF.

As to this clone: Other DNA sequences in the same sample also yield this CDR3. DNA of the CDR3: TGCGCCAGCAGCGCGGGGGTCGGGAGAAACACCATATATTTT. It yields the protein CASSAGVGRNTIYF. V is TRBV5-1 and J is TRBJ1-3; TRBD1 is a possible D gene (5 bases). The CDR3 runs to 14 residues. Between the trimmed V and J ends, which lost 4 bases and 5 bases, there was a span of 13 bases. From germline, CDR1 is SGHRS and CDR2 YFSETQ.

This clone was observed once. This rearrangement joins TRBV28 to TRBJ2-7, with 9 bases lining up with TRBD2. V was pared by 6 bases and J by 1 base, with 10 bases of the junction left unmatched. The CDR3 has 16 residues. Germline V lookup: CDR1 MDHEN, CDR2 SYDVKM. CDR3 coding DNA: TGTGCCAGCAGGGCTGCGGGACTAGCCTCATCCTACGAGCAGTACTTC. This gives the protein CASRAAGLASSYEQYF.

This chain links TRBV5-6 with TRBJ2-1; 8 positions match TRBD2. This CDR3 spans 15 amino acids. Germline CDR1 SGHDT, CDR2 YYEEEE. V lost 1 base and J lost 5; bases outside the gene matches: 5. The CDR3 nucleotides are TGTGCCAGCAGCTTGCTAGCGGGCCCAAACAATGAGCAGTTCTTC. Its translation: CASSLLAGPNNEQFF. Looking up the rest from reference TRBV5-6 and TRBJ2-1 gives the full variable domain: DAGVTQSPTHLIKTRGQQVTLRCSPKSGHDTVSWYQQALGQGPQFIFQYYEEEERQRGNFPDRFSGHQFPNYSSELNVNALLLGDSALYLCASSLLAGPNNEQFFGPGTRLTVL.

This chain connects TRBV18 to TRBJ2-7; the match to TRBD1 covers 7 bases. Germline trimming cut 5 bases from V and 2 bases from J; bases unmatched to any gene: 9. This CDR3 region has 15 residues. CDR1 is KGHSH, CDR2 LQKENI, per germline. In DNA, the CDR3 is TGTGCCAGCTCAGCCGGACAGGTCCCGCCCTACGAGCAGTACTTC. Protein product: CASSAGQVPPYEQYF.

V usage is TRBV9 and J usage is TRBJ2-2, with 8 bases fitting TRBD1. The CDR3 loop spans 15 amino acids. Trimming cost V 3 bases and J 3 bases; bases outside gene matches: 4. Germline CDR1 and CDR2: SGDLS and YYNGEE. Here the CDR3 reads CASSGAGGDTGELFF. The CDR3 bases are TGTGCCAGCAGCGGCGCAGGGGGCGACACCGGGGAGCTGTTTTTT.

The chain couples TRBV27 to TRBJ2-3; TRBD2 is a possible D gene (6 bases). The CDR3 length is 15 residues. Germline loops: CDR1 MNHEY, CDR2 SMNVEV (reference sequence). The V gene lost 3 bases and the J gene lost 1 base, with 11 bases spanning the gap. The CDR3 is CASSFLVAGTDTQYF. The CDR3 DNA sequence: TGTGCCAGCAGTTTCTTGGTAGCGGGCACAGATACGCAGTATTTT.